This T cell receptor (beta chain) was sequenced in a study of identical twins. This clonotype came up many times. TCRdb used MiXCR to reprocess the 5' RACE reads, holding one entry per CDR3 protein. The data contain some 660,000 distinct CDR3 sequences, 8.6% of them singletons. The same data also went into a second study, on yellow fever vaccine responses in identical twins.

This TCR came from a woman under 30 in good health. Sequences were obtained from PBMCs.

The CDR3 here is CATSSGGADTGELFF. Here the CDR3 DNA reads TGTGCCACCAGCTCGGGGGGCGCAGACACCGGGGAGCTGTTTTTT. The chain has TRBV15 and TRBJ2-2, with D perhaps matching TRBD2 (7 bases). This CDR3 spans 15 amino acids. The germline V gene encodes CDR1 LNHNV and CDR2 YYDKDF (reference sequence). Trimming took 5 bases from V and 3 from J, leaving 13 bases between them.